The rows below give T cell receptor beta chains drawn from one sample of a study of vaccination and CD4 T cells after COVID-19. TCRdb reprocessed the PCR reads with MiXCR, giving one entry per CDR3 protein. The data hold some 4,400 distinct CDR3 sequences, with approximately 30% observed a single time. These receptors lack a known antigen. The sample comprised CD4+ T cells from blood, cultured in vitro. These receptors were obtained from a human donor who had recovered from COVID-19. The CDR3 runs from the conserved cysteine through the conserved F or W. Fields, in order: D gene, V gene, J gene, clone size, CDR3 DNA, CDR3 protein. D genes are given only for firm matches. Only some rows state a clone size, as once, few, many or a class for expanded clones.

>TRBD2|TRBV7-9|TRBJ2-7|-
TGTGCCAGCAGCTACTCGCGGGAGGAGTACCGCGAGCAGTACTTC
CASSYSREEYREQYF
>TRBD1|TRBV20-1|TRBJ2-2|-
TGCAGTGCTCCAGCCCCGGGACAGGGGTCCGGGGGCGGGGAGCTGTTTTTT
CSAPAPGQGSGGGELFF
>-|TRBV18|TRBJ1-2|-
TGTGCCAGCTCACCAGGCGCTGTGGTCAATGGCTACACCTTC
CASSPGAVVNGYTF
>TRBD2|TRBV7-2|TRBJ2-3|-
TGTGCCAGCAGCTTAGTTCCTAGCGGGAGGCTAGGCACAGATACGCAGTATTTT
CASSLVPSGRLGTDTQYF
>-|TRBV7-6|TRBJ2-1|-
TGTGCCAGCAGCTTGGACACCTACAATGAGCAGTTCTTC
CASSLDTYNEQFF
>-|TRBV7-9|TRBJ1-2|few
TGTGCCAGCAGCTTAGCACAGGGTAGCTATGGCTACACCTTC
CASSLAQGSYGYTF
>TRBD1|TRBV7-8|TRBJ1-4|-
TGTGCCAGCAGCTTAGTTCGAGGACAGGGGGGAAAACTGTTTTTT
CASSLVRGQGGKLFF
>-|TRBV6-2/TRBV6-3|TRBJ2-1|-
TGTGCCAGCAGTTACGCAAATAGTTTCCTGATGGTCGAGCAGTTCTTC
CASSYANSFLMVEQFF
>TRBD1|TRBV2|TRBJ1-2|-
TGTGCCAGCAGGTACGACAGGGTCAACTATGGCTACACCTTC
CASRYDRVNYGYTF
>-|TRBV7-2|TRBJ1-2|medium-sized
TGTGCCAGCAGCTCCGGACAGAGCCCGACAAAGGACTTC
CASSSGQSPTKDF
>-|TRBV5-1|TRBJ2-5|few
TGCGCCAGCAGCTTGGTCCCACAAGAGACCCAGTACTTC
CASSLVPQETQYF
>-|TRBV6-2/TRBV6-3|TRBJ2-7|few
TGTGCCAGCAGTCCTGCCTACGAGCAGTACTTC
CASSPAYEQYF
>-|TRBV6-1|TRBJ1-5|few
TGTGCCAGCATTTTTTGTCGACAGCCCCAGCATTTT
CASIFCRQPQHF
>-|TRBV20-1|TRBJ2-5|few
TGCAGTGCTAGTAGGACCTTCCAAGAGACCCAGTACTTC
CSASRTFQETQYF
>-|TRBV27|TRBJ2-2|few
TGTGCCAGCAGGGGTCTTTCGAACACCGGGGAGCTGTTTTTT
CASRGLSNTGELFF
>-|TRBV2|TRBJ1-2|-
TGTGCCAGCAGTCTTGTCGTTGGAGGCGGCTATGGCTACACCTTC
CASSLVVGGGYGYTF
>-|TRBV2|TRBJ2-5|large
TGTGCCAGCAGAAACAGGGACCGGCAAGAGACCCAGTACTTC
CASRNRDRQETQYF
>-|TRBV19|TRBJ1-5|-
TGTGCCAGTAGTATCACGGGGTATGAAGGTCAGCCCCAGCATTTT
CASSITGYEGQPQHF
>-|TRBV20-1|TRBJ2-5|-
TGCAGTGCTAGCTGGATAGCGTTCCAAGAGACCCAGTACTTC
CSASWIAFQETQYF
>-|TRBV2|TRBJ1-2|-
TGTGCCAGCACCGGATATGGCTACACCTTC
CASTGYGYTF
>TRBD2|TRBV9|TRBJ2-3|large
TGTGCCAGCAGCACACCTAGCGGGGTGATCACAGATACGCAGTATTTT
CASSTPSGVITDTQYF
>-|TRBV30|TRBJ1-1|-
TGTGCCTGGAGGGGTATCACAGACACTGAAGCTTTCTTT
CAWRGITDTEAFF
>-|TRBV19|TRBJ1-2|-
TGTGCCAGTAGTGCTTTAGAGGCAGGGACCGACTATGGCTACACCTTC
CASSALEAGTDYGYTF
>-|TRBV28|TRBJ1-1|few
TGTGCCAGCAGTATCCGACGGGCCCATATTAACACTGAAGCTTTCTTT
CASSIRRAHINTEAFF
>-|TRBV7-2|TRBJ2-1|few
TGTGCCAGCAGCTTAGCGGGAGTCTCCTACAATGAGCAGTTCTTC
CASSLAGVSYNEQFF
>TRBD1|TRBV5-4|TRBJ2-2|-
TGTGCCAGCAGCTGGGACAGGGGAAACACCGGGGAGCTGTTTTTT
CASSWDRGNTGELFF
>-|TRBV6-2/TRBV6-3|TRBJ1-5|few
TGTGCCAGCAGTTACTCCACAGTTCAGCCCCAGCATTTT
CASSYSTVQPQHF
>TRBD1|TRBV20-1|TRBJ2-3|-
TGCAGTGCCAGGGACAGGGGGCTGTCGGCAGATACGCAGTATTTT
CSARDRGLSADTQYF
>-|TRBV11-2|TRBJ2-2|-
TGTGCCAGCAGCCGACTCGGCACTGCCACCGGGGAGCTGTTTTTT
CASSRLGTATGELFF
>TRBD2|TRBV6-1|TRBJ2-7|-
TGTGCCAGCACCGAGCGGGGGCCGACCTACGAGCAGTACTTC
CASTERGPTYEQYF
>-|TRBV18|TRBJ1-1|-
TGTGCCAGCTCACCAGTTTTCCGGGGCACTGAAGCTTTCTTT
CASSPVFRGTEAFF
>-|TRBV20-1|TRBJ2-2|few
TGCAGTGCCTTAAGGGGCGGGTACGCACCCACCGGGGAGCTGTTTTTT
CSALRGGYAPTGELFF
>-|TRBV2|TRBJ2-7|few
TGTGCCAGCGGGGGCGGCAGGGGCTTCTACGAGCAGTACTTC
CASGGGRGFYEQYF
>-|TRBV20-1|TRBJ1-2|large
TGCAGTGCTAGAGTACCACCGGACGTCTATGGCTACACCTTC
CSARVPPDVYGYTF
>TRBD1|TRBV7-9|TRBJ1-2|-
TGTGCCAGCAGCCATTTGGATGACAGGGTAGTTGGCTACACCTTC
CASSHLDDRVVGYTF
>TRBD1|TRBV23-1|TRBJ1-2|-
TGCGCCAGCAGTCTCCCACAGGGGCACGCTAACTATGGCTACACCTTC
CASSLPQGHANYGYTF
>-|TRBV6-1|TRBJ1-1|-
TGTGCCAGCAGTGACGTTAGTATAATGAACACTGAAGCTTTCTTT
CASSDVSIMNTEAFF
>-|TRBV7-8|TRBJ2-2|-
TGTGCCAGCAGCTTAGTAGAAATACAGAACACCGGGGAGCTGTTTTTT
CASSLVEIQNTGELFF
>TRBD2|TRBV18|TRBJ2-7|-
TGTGCCAGCCATAGCGGGAGCCGCCCCTACGAGCAGTACTTC
CASHSGSRPYEQYF
>-|TRBV19|TRBJ1-1|few
TGTGCCAGTAGTAACAGGGTCTGGACTGAAGCTTTCTTT
CASSNRVWTEAFF
>-|TRBV20-1|TRBJ2-2|-
TGCAGTGCTAGACCTTCTCCGAGGAACACCGGGGAGCTGTTTTTT
CSARPSPRNTGELFF